The present T cell receptor (beta chain) was sequenced within a study of CD8 T cells in ankylosing spondylitis. The study's findings and limits: A TCR beta motif made of about 8 highly homologous variants seemed typical of ankylosing spondylitis blood. Earlier studies detected some motif variants in reactive arthritis synovial fluid and blood. CD8+ cells made up the disease-linked clones, which were relatively rare in peripheral blood.

This clonotype appeared once. Antigen specificity is unknown. Quantitative 5'-RACE was performed with molecular barcodes, and it yielded the TCR beta libraries. TCRdb itself ran the 5' RACE reads through MiXCR, one entry per CDR3 protein. The sample yields 150,000 to 200,000 distinct CDR3 sequences, over 15% seen once. The CDR3 length is 15 residues. The germline CDR1 and CDR2 sequences are LNHDA and SQIVND (reference sequence). Trimming removed 4 bases from V and 4 bases from J, with 16 bases in between. The chain couples TRBV19 to TRBJ1-1; D gene uncertain. The receptor was derived from a male donor between 10 and 30 years old with ankylosing spondylitis or in good health (not recorded which). The sample consisted of blood, either unsorted or a sorted T cell fraction (not recorded which). CDR3 amino acids: CASSKPGSKTTEAFF. In DNA form, the CDR3 reads TGTGCCAGTAGTAAGCCGGGATCAAAGACCACTGAAGCTTTCTTT.